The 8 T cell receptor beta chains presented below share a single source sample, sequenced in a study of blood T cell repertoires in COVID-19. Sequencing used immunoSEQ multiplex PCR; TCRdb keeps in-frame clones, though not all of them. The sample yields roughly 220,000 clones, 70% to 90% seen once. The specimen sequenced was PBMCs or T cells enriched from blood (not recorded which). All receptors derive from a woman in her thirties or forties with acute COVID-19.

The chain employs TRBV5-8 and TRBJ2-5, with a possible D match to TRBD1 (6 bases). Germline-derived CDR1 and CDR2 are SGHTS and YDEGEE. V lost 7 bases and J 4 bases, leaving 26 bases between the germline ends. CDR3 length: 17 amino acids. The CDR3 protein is CASDPVAGRGFGETQYF. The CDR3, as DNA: TGTGCCAGCGACCCTGTGGCCGGCAGGGGCTTTGGAGAGACCCAGTACTTC. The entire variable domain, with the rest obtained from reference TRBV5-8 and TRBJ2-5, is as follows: EAGVTQSPTHLIKTRGQQATLRCSPISGHTSVYWYQQALGLGLQFLLWYDEGEERNRGNFPPRFSGRQFPNYSSELNVNALELEDSALYLCASDPVAGRGFGETQYFGPGTRLLVL.

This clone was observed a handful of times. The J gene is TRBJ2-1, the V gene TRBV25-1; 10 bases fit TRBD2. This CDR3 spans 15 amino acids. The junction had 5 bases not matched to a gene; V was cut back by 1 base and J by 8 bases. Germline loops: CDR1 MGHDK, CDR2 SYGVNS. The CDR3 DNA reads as TGTGCCAGCAGTGAATCTAGCGGGAGATTCGATGAGCAGTTCTTC. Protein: CASSESSGRFDEQFF.

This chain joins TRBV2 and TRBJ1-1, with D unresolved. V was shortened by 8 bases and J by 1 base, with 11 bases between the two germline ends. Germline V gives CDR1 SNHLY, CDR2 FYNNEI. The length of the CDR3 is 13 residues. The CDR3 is CASHRDPNTEAFF. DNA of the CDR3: TGTGCCAGCCACAGAGACCCGAACACTGAAGCTTTCTTT.

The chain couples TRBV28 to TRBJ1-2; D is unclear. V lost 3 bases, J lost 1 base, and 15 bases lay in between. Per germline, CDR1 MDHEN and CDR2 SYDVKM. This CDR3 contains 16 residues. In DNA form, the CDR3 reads TGTGCCAGCAGTTTTCTGCAGACTAAGATTAACTATGGCTACACCTTC. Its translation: CASSFLQTKINYGYTF.

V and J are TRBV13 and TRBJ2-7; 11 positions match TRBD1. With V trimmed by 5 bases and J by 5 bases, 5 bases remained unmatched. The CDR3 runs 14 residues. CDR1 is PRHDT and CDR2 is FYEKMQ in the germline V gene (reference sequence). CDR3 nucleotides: TGTGCCAGCAGCCTTGGACAGGGGGCCAACGAGCAGTACTTC. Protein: CASSLGQGANEQYF.

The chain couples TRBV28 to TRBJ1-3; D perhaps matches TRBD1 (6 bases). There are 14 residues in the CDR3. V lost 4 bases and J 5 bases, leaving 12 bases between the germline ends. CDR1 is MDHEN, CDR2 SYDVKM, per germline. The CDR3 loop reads CASSSQGSRNTIYF. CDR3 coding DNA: TGTGCCAGCAGTTCACAGGGATCTCGAAACACCATATATTTT.

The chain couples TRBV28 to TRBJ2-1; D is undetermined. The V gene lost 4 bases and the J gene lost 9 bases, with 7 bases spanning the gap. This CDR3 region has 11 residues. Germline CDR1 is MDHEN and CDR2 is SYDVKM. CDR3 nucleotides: TGTGCCAGCAGTTCCGGTACTGAGCAGTTCTTC. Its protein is CASSSGTEQFF.

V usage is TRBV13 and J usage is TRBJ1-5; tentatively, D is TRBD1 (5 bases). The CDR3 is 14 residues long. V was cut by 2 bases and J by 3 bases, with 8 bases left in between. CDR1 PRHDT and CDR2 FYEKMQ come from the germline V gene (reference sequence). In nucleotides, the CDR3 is TGTGCCAGCAGCTTACAAGGGGACAATCAGCCCCAGCATTTT. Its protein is CASSLQGDNQPQHF. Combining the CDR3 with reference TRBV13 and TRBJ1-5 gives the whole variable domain AAGVIQSPRHLIKEKRETATLKCYPIPRHDTVYWYQQGPGQDPQFLISFYEKMQSDKGSIPDRFSAQQFSDYHSELNMSSLELGDSALYFCASSLQGDNQPQHFGDGTRLSIL.